The 24 T cell receptor beta chains in this list originate from one sample, sequenced in a study of T cell repertoires in cytomegalovirus infection. TCRdb reanalysed the reads using MiXCR and keeps one entry per CDR3 protein. The table includes about 180,000 distinct CDR3 sequences, approximately 15% detected once. Sequenced material: PBMCs. The source is a human donor in good health (CMV status not recorded). Some clones in this sample may be carry-over from other donors' samples.

The gene calls are TRBV12-3 or TRBV12-4 and TRBJ1-1; D not certain. The CDR3 totals 14 residues. V dropped 3 bases and J dropped 2 bases, with 10 bases sitting between them. CDR3 sequence: CASSFRAENTEAFF. CDR3 DNA sequence: TGTGCCAGCAGTTTTAGGGCAGAAAACACTGAAGCTTTCTTT.

This clonotype was recorded a few times. The V gene is TRBV20-1, the J gene TRBJ2-5, with D possibly called TRBD1 or TRBD2 (5 bases each). The V gene lost 2 bases and the J gene lost 5 bases, with 6 bases spanning the gap. CDR3 size: 11 residues. Germline V gene lookup returns CDR1 DFQATT and CDR2 SNEGSKA (reference sequence). CDR3 DNA: TGCAGTGCTAGAAGGGACGAGACCCAGTACTTC. Translating it yields CSARRDETQYF.

This clonotype was counted a few times. The chain recombines TRBV10-3 with TRBJ1-2, with D unresolved. Trimming took 2 bases from V and 5 from J, leaving 12 bases between them. CDR3 length equals 14 residues. The germline gives CDR1 ENHRY, CDR2 SYGVKD. This chain's CDR3 is CAISEARPGYGYTF. The DNA of the CDR3 is TGTGCCATCAGTGAGGCCCGCCCCGGGTATGGCTACACCTTC.

The genes are TRBV29-1 and TRBJ1-2, with D unresolved. The V gene lost 1 base and the J gene lost 4 bases, with 7 bases spanning the gap. Germline V gene lookup returns CDR1 SQVTM and CDR2 ANQGSEA. The length of the CDR3 is 12 residues. The CDR3 is CSVEGAAYGYTF. The CDR3 nucleotides are TGCAGCGTTGAAGGCGCCGCCTATGGCTACACCTTC. Using reference TRBV29-1 and TRBJ1-2 for the parts outside the CDR3, the full variable domain is SAVISQKPSRDICQRGTSLTIQCQVDSQVTMMFWYRQQPGQSLTLIATANQGSEATYESGFVIDKFPISRPNLTFSTLTVSNMSPEDSSIYLCSVEGAAYGYTFGSGTRLTVV.

In its sample, this clonotype was seen many times. The chain is built from TRBV28 and TRBJ2-2; 10 bases line up with TRBD1. The J segment lost 6 bases and the V segment lost 6 bases, leaving 7 bases of the junction unmatched. The V gene's germline CDR1 is MDHEN and CDR2 SYDVKM. The CDR3 runs 15 residues. The CDR3 nucleotides are TGTGCCAGCAGACTTGACAGGGGGCGGGCCGGGGAGCTGTTTTTT. It codes for CASRLDRGRAGELFF.

This clonotype came up many times. The genes are TRBV7-8 and TRBJ1-5; D uncertain. Trimming shortened V by 5 bases and J by 5 bases, and 10 bases separated the two germline ends. The CDR3 is made up of 13 amino acids. Germline CDR1 SGHVS, CDR2 FQNEAQ. This chain's CDR3 is CASSPTSYQPQHF. The DNA for the CDR3 is TGTGCCAGCAGCCCCACGAGTTATCAGCCCCAGCATTTT.

This clonotype was found a few times. The genes are TRBV20-1 and TRBJ2-1; D remains ambiguous. The ends were cut back, 6 bases at V and 7 bases at J, with 16 bases in the middle. Germline CDR1 is DFQATT and CDR2 is SNEGSKA (reference sequence). The CDR3 contains 13 residues. The DNA for the CDR3 is TGCAGTGCGCATCCCATCCTCGGGAATGAGCAGTTCTTC. Translation gives CSAHPILGNEQFF.

The CDR3 sequence: CSASTSGPYNEQFF. In DNA, the CDR3 is TGCAGTGCTAGTACTAGCGGGCCCTACAATGAGCAGTTCTTC. The V call is TRBV20-1, the J call TRBJ2-1; 9 nucleotides line up with TRBD2. V trimming: 3 bases; J trimming: 2 bases; junction bases outside the gene matches: 2. CDR1 and CDR2 (germline): DFQATT, SNEGSKA (reference sequence). The length of the CDR3 is 14 residues.

This clonotype came up a few times. This chain joins TRBV24-1 and TRBJ2-1; the match to TRBD2 covers 9 bases. Trimming cost V 3 bases and J 4 bases; bases outside gene matches: 3. CDR1 is KGHDR, CDR2 SFDVKD, per germline. CDR3 length equals 15 residues. CDR3 residues: CATSDIAGGYNEQFF. CDR3 DNA sequence: TGTGCCACCAGTGATATCGCGGGAGGGTACAATGAGCAGTTCTTC.

The chain links TRBV7-9 to TRBJ1-1; D not certain. CDR3 length equals 11 residues. Germline V gene sequence: CDR1 SEHNR, CDR2 FQNEAQ (reference sequence). Trimming removed 6 bases from V and 7 bases from J, with 9 bases in between. The CDR3 DNA is TGTGCCAGCAGGGACGAGGGTGAAGCTTTCTTT. Translating gives CASRDEGEAFF.

This clonotype was observed many times. The chain has TRBV11-2 and TRBJ1-1; D gene unclear. Germline loops: CDR1 SGHAT, CDR2 FQNNGV. With 8 bases removed from V and 2 bases from J, the gap between germline ends came to 15 bases. CDR3 length equals 14 residues. DNA for the CDR3: TGTGCCAGCGCGAGGCGGGTAGCAAACACTGAAGCTTTCTTT. Protein product: CASARRVANTEAFF.

The chain uses TRBV6-1 and TRBJ2-5; 12 bases map to TRBD2. The length of the CDR3 is 15 residues. The ends lost 6 bases at V and 5 bases at J; junction bases unmatched: 7. Germline V gene lookup returns CDR1 MNHNS and CDR2 SASEGT. Here the CDR3 DNA reads TGTGCCAGCAGCCTAGGACTAGCGGGATCGGAGACCCAGTACTTC. Its translation is CASSLGLAGSETQYF.

This clonotype was counted at least ten times. The chain is built from TRBV7-2 and TRBJ2-5, with 11 bases identical to TRBD2. The germline V gene has CDR1 SGHTA and CDR2 FQGNSA. Trimming at V came to 6 bases and at J to 0 bases, leaving 15 bases not matched to a gene. This CDR3 spans 19 amino acids. CDR3 sequence (DNA): TGTGCCAGCAGTCAACCTGCGGCTAGCGGGGGGAAGTACCAAGAGACCCAGTACTTC. Translating it yields CASSQPAASGGKYQETQYF.

With regard to this clonotype: A much larger clone sits a single nucleotide away, making a read error possible. The genes are TRBV7-2 and TRBJ1-3, with D possibly TRBD1 on 6 matching bases. The V and J ends lost 5 bases and 0 bases respectively, with 11 bases between them. Germline assignment: CDR1 SGHTA and CDR2 FQGNSA. This CDR3 has 15 amino acids. The CDR3 spells CASSPAGDSGNTIYF. Here the CDR3 DNA reads TGTGCCAGCAGCCCGGCAGGGGACTCTGGAAACACCATATATTTT.

This clonotype was seen only a few times. The rearrangement joins TRBV7-2 to TRBJ1-1; D not resolved. V was trimmed by 4 bases and J by 6 bases, leaving 15 bases between them. The CDR3 is 14 amino acids. Germline lookup yields CDR1 SGHTA and CDR2 FQGNSA. Here the CDR3 reads CASSYVGSLAEAFF. CDR3 DNA sequence: TGTGCCAGCAGCTACGTCGGCAGTTTGGCTGAAGCTTTCTTT.

This clonotype was seen more than once but under ten times. The J gene is TRBJ2-1, the V gene TRBV6-1; D not resolved. CDR3 length: 15 amino acids. V was cut by 3 bases and J by 6 bases, with 15 bases left in between. Germline CDR1 reads MNHNS; CDR2 reads SASEGT. The DNA of the CDR3 is TGTGCCAGCAGTGACAGGCTGGCAGCCTCCAATGAGCAGTTCTTC. Its protein product is CASSDRLAASNEQFF.

The CDR3 nucleotides read TGCAGTGCTGACAGGGGGGAGACCCAGTACTTC. Translating gives CSADRGETQYF. The chain links TRBV20-1 to TRBJ2-5, with TRBD1 matching over 9 bases. The CDR3 runs to 11 residues. Germline V gene sequence: CDR1 DFQATT, CDR2 SNEGSKA (reference sequence). V lost 5 bases, J lost 5 bases, and 0 bases stayed unmatched.

This clonotype turned up a few times. This chain connects TRBV6-5 to TRBJ1-4, with no clear D. Germline-derived CDR1 and CDR2 are MNHEY and SVGAGI. V lost 2 bases, J lost 5 bases, and 18 bases lay in between. This CDR3 region has 17 residues. CDR3 loop: CASSYRGTDSSNEKLFF. CDR3 bases: TGTGCCAGCAGTTACAGAGGAACGGACTCCTCAAATGAAAAACTGTTTTTT.

The gene calls are TRBV6-2 or TRBV6-3 and TRBJ2-1; D unclear. The germline gives CDR1 MNHEY, CDR2 SVGEGT. The germline V and J ends were trimmed by 2 bases and 7 bases, with 15 bases remaining between them. There are 15 residues in the CDR3. The CDR3 protein is CASSYRRSPRNEQFF. DNA for the CDR3: TGTGCCAGCAGTTACCGAAGAAGCCCTAGGAATGAGCAGTTCTTC.

There are many counts of this clonotype. V and J are TRBV7-8 and TRBJ1-2, with unresolved D. The CDR3 is 12 residues long. With 5 bases removed from V and 4 bases from J, the gap between germline ends came to 8 bases. Germline CDR1 is SGHVS and CDR2 is FQNEAQ. The CDR3 nucleotides read TGTGCCAGCAGCGGAATAGGCTATGGCTACACCTTC. Amino acid sequence: CASSGIGYGYTF.

The table lists this clonotype with a few counts. This chain uses TRBV19 with TRBJ2-1; D is possibly TRBD2 (5 bases). The length of the CDR3 is 15 residues. V was cut by 3 bases and J by 6 bases, with 15 bases left in between. Germline loops: CDR1 LNHDA, CDR2 SQIVND (reference sequence). The CDR3 DNA sequence: TGTGCCAGTAGTATTGAGTCTCGGGGTTTCAATGAGCAGTTCTTC. Translating it yields CASSIESRGFNEQFF.

This clonotype showed up many times. Here the CDR3 reads CSVESELTGELFF. The CDR3 nucleotides are TGCAGCGTTGAATCCGAACTCACCGGGGAGCTGTTTTTT. This chain connects TRBV29-1 to TRBJ2-2, with D uncertain. Germline lookup yields CDR1 SQVTM and CDR2 ANQGSEA. The CDR3 length is 13 residues. Trimming stripped 2 bases from V and 4 bases from J, with 8 bases between.

The chain couples TRBV2 to TRBJ2-1, with a possible D match to TRBD1 (7 bases). Trimming removed 5 bases at V and 5 bases at J, with 16 bases between. Per germline, CDR1 SNHLY and CDR2 FYNNEI. CDR3 length: 15 residues. The CDR3 sequence is CASSSHRGGNNEQFF. In DNA form, the CDR3 reads TGTGCCAGCAGTTCCCACAGGGGAGGAAACAATGAGCAGTTCTTC.

This clonotype came up a few times. The chain recombines TRBV6-2 or TRBV6-3 with TRBJ2-1, with D perhaps matching TRBD2 (5 bases). V was shortened by 5 bases and J by 5 bases, with 13 bases between the two germline ends. The CDR3 length is 14 residues. The germline V gene encodes CDR1 MNHEY and CDR2 SVGEGT. CDR3 DNA: TGTGCCAGCAGTCAACAGCGGAGAAACAATGAGCAGTTCTTC. Its translation is CASSQQRRNNEQFF.